This T cell receptor beta chain derives from a study of response to subunit inactivated influenza vaccine. This clonotype has a handful of counts. CDR1 and CDR2 (germline): SGHTA, FQGNSA. The CDR3 has 13 residues. V shed 5 bases, J shed 5 bases, and the junction held 6 bases outside the gene matches. MiXCR was run by TCRdb on the RT-PCR reads, yielding one entry per CDR3 protein. The sample lists hundreds of thousands of distinct CDR3 sequences, roughly 18% occurring once. The clonotype was recovered from a man aged 45-60 years who received an inactivated influenza vaccine. V gene TRBV7-2 combines with J gene TRBJ2-7; TRBD2 agrees at 7 bases. The material sequenced was PBMCs from blood, taken roughly 5 days after vaccination. The CDR3 DNA reads as TGTGCCAGCAGCCCAAGGGCGGGGGACGAGCAGTACTTC. It translates to CASSPRAGDEQYF.